This T cell receptor beta chain was observed in a study of cytomegalovirus exposure and HLA in healthy donors. Overall study results and limits: Some TCR beta chains (roughly 150 of them) were listed as cytomegalovirus-associated.

The CDR3 runs 15 residues. V dropped 5 bases and J dropped 1 base, with 11 bases sitting between them. Germline V lookup: CDR1 MNHEY, CDR2 SVGAGI. 13 Jbeta primers and 60 Vbeta primers were used for the PCR. Assay: immunoSEQ multiplex PCR; the TCRdb copy retains only in-frame clones and omits some. The sample has some 130,000 clones, 78% seen once. As regards this clone: The antigen is unknown.

This sequence originates from a woman aged 18-29 years in good health and CMV-seronegative. The sample consisted of PBMCs. This chain uses TRBV6-5 with TRBJ2-2, with unresolved D. CDR3 residues: CASSNPGRNTGELFF. The CDR3 nucleotides read TGTGCCAGCAGTAATCCGGGTCGGAACACCGGGGAGCTGTTTTTT.